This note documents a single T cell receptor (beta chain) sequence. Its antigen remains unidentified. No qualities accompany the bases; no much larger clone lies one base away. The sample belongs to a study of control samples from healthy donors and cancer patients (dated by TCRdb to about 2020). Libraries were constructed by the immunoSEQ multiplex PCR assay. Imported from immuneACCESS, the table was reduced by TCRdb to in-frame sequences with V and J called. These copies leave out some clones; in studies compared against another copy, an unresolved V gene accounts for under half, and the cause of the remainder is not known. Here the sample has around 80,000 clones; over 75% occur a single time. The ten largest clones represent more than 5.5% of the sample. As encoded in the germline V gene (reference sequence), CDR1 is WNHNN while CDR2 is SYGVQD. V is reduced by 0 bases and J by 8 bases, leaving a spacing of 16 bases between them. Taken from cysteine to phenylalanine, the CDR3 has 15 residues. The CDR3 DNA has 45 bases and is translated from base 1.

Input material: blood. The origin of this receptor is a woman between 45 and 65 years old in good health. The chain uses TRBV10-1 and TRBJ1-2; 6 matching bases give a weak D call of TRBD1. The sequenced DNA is TGCGCCAGCAGTGAGTCGTGGGACACAGAGGAAGGCTACACCTTC. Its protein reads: CASSESWDTEEGYTF.